This TCR beta chain was sequenced in a study of cytomegalovirus exposure and HLA in healthy donors (dated by TCRdb to about 2017). In the study overall: An earlier analysis of 587 of the donors reported 250 to 300 Gb of sequence data and around 100 million unique TCR beta sequences obtained from approximately 180 million T cells. An early release that covered fewer than 800 HLA-typed donors contained around 300 gigabases of sequencing data and tens of millions of unique TCR sequences. Of the 300 to 450 genotyped donors, about 80% fell in the genetic ancestry cluster associated with self-reported Caucasian donors. The study aimed to test whether cataloging public T cell receptors could reveal signatures of past pathogen exposure. The study profiled the T cell repertoires of 550 to 700 subjects by immunosequencing and related them to cytomegalovirus serostatus. In addition to the first cohort of approximately 650 subjects, a separate validation cohort of 120 different subjects was used. High-throughput TCR immunosequencing, statistical association of individual TCRs with disease status, and machine learning were combined to predict cytomegalovirus infection status. To study patterns of TCR occurrence, a later analysis re-analyzed previously published TCR beta repertoires from hundreds of donors and added high-resolution HLA genotyping. Rather than drawing on any new phenotypic data, the later analysis identified candidate immune exposures from TCR beta sequences and the way those sequences occurred across donors. To decide whether each TCR beta V gene segment behaved as functional or pseudogenic, an earlier analysis of approximately 600 of the donors relied on high-throughput TCR beta sequencing. Donor age, sex, ethnicity and CMV serostatus were collected together with the repertoire data. A later genetic analysis used genome-wide SNP genotypes for about 55% of the 666 donors, treating that subset as a discovery cohort. Every discovery cohort repertoire had been produced on one sequencing platform. HLA typing included class I and class II loci at four-digit resolution. The number of donors typed differed by locus, with about 620-630 for A, B, C, DRB1 and DQB1, around 500 for DQA1, approximately 570 for DPA1, and around 460 for DPB1. Several DR-DQ haplotypes were treated as single units for association and clustering because of strong linkage in the cohort. Among roughly 400 genotyped donors of the cohort, an average of approximately 240,000 unique TCR beta nucleotide sequences was sequenced per donor, of which about 19% were non-productive.

The cohort consisted of hundreds of healthy bone marrow donors. All cohort members were sampled while nominally healthy, although unrecorded immune exposures were likely present. CMV serostatus was positive for roughly 290 and negative for about 50% of the roughly 700 cohort members, and was not recorded for this donor. Every donor gave a peripheral blood sample, and the peripheral blood mononuclear cells from that sample were used for TCR beta sequencing. Genomic DNA was extracted from the blood cell samples with the Qiagen DNeasy Blood Extraction Kit. CDR1 MGHRA and CDR2 YSYEKL were looked up in the germline V gene. CDR3 length: 15 amino acids, cysteine to phenylalanine. Kept here is only the CDR3 DNA, which spans 45 bases and is read in frame from base 1. The trim is 0 bases for V and 0 bases for J, with a gap of 6 bases between the germline ends. Worth noting for this clone: Its binding antigen is unknown. No quality values exist for individual bases; no much larger clone is one base distant.

Results and caveats for the whole study, not just this receptor: Several of the top co-occurrence clusters appeared to be linked to parvovirus B19, influenza, CMV and Epstein-Barr virus, according to a later analysis. Three of the identified cytomegalovirus-associated TCR beta chains were confirmed in vitro to be specific for cytomegalovirus antigens. Broadly in line with IMGT annotations, most TCR beta V segments showed up in productive rearrangements about 90% or about 30% of the time in an earlier analysis of roughly 590 of the donors. A cluster of highly shared sequence variants was judged likely to represent a technical artifact of the sequencing pipeline. When HLA alleles, especially DR and DQ, strongly co-occurred, TCR associations were difficult to assign to individual alleles. A later analysis associated 16,951 TCR beta sequences with specific HLA alleles at a false discovery rate of 0.05. Because HLA typing was unavailable for some donors at each locus, only the typed subset was used in association tests. A later genetic analysis reported fewer N-insertions in productive TCRs among donors in an Asian-associated ancestry cluster than the approximately 700-donor mean. Roughly uniform sequencing depth across donors was assumed in presence/absence analyses, although this assumption may not hold. A later analysis found that HLA-associated TCR beta chains were more clonally expanded and had lower generation probabilities than equally common non-associated chains. In a later analysis, TCR association rates were found to vary across HLA loci, with the most associated TCRs seen for DRB1 alleles and the fewest for HLA-C alleles. Only TCR beta chains were sequenced in this cohort, and the absence of alpha or paired-chain data limited detectable features. A total of fewer than 200 TCR beta chains were listed by the study as associated with cytomegalovirus. V-gene and J-gene trimming of TCR beta chains was associated with a missense DCLRE1C variant in a later genetic analysis, and the association was replicated in an independent cohort. While some public TCRs were present in many individuals, most TCR sequences turned up only very rarely across donors. Linkage disequilibrium might explain the correlated functional status among segregating V segments, but an unknown experimental factor could not be excluded. A further reported finding was that TCR beta sequences accurately predicted the HLA-A and HLA-B alleles for most subjects in the first cohort. Some IMGT-functional V segments, including TRBV6-2 and TRBV6-3, could not be told apart with the 87-base-pair reads, so those segments were excluded. The authors suggested that the approach could potentially be extended to other disease states and immunological phenotypes. The earlier analysis of fewer than 750 of the donors excluded seventeen rarely observed V segments, including chromosome 9 orphons, because counts were too low. Most CMV-associated TCR beta chains appeared to be HLA-restricted in a later analysis, and the HLA associations seemed to be driven largely by CMV exposure. CMV serostatus was the only immune exposure information available for the cohort. In both the original and validation cohorts, the classifier was reported to diagnose cytomegalovirus status with high specificity and sensitivity.

The library relied on the immunoSEQ multiplex PCR assay. The multiplex PCR relied on a mix of 60 forward primers for TCR Vbeta segments and 13 reverse primers for TCR Jbeta segments. The CDR3 region of rearranged TCR beta genes was amplified from genomic DNA with a multiplex PCR assay. On the Illumina HiSeq System, the amplified TCR beta libraries were sequenced as 87-base-pair reads. The study's own analysis went as follows. In a later analysis, tens of millions of unique TCR beta chains were counted across the roughly 670 repertoires, and roughly 10 million of these chains were shared by at least two donors. Raw reads were error-corrected and collapsed into unique sequences with a nearest-neighbor algorithm that merged closely related sequences to remove PCR and sequencing errors. To assign V, D and J gene segments, CDR3 sequences were aligned to IMGT reference sequences. Each retained sequence needed at least a six-nucleotide match to both a V gene segment and a J gene segment. Rearrangements were classified as productive when the CDR3 lacked stop codons and remained in frame with V and J, and all other rearrangements were classified as non-productive. Following IMGT convention, CDR3 was defined as the stretch from the second conserved V-encoded cysteine up to the conserved J-encoded phenylalanine. The earlier analysis of 500 to 600 of the donors excluded sequences that lacked an unambiguous match to a single V gene segment. In an earlier analysis of approximately 610 of the donors, V segments were called functional above 56.7% productive rearrangements and were called segregating when the between-donor standard deviation exceeded 5%. A statistical classification framework was built for diagnosing cytomegalovirus status from the catalog of TCR beta chain sequences. A later analysis assigned V and J genes by comparing TCR nucleotide sequences with IMGT/GENE-DB human TR gene sequences. A later analysis assigned CDR3 sequences and most-parsimonious VDJ recombination scenarios with the TCRdist pipeline. A later analysis defined each TCR beta chain by its CDR3 amino acid sequence plus V-gene family, and excluded reads lacking a unique V-gene family. In a later analysis, around 650 highly shared, low-generation-probability nucleotide sequences were removed to address suspected cross-contamination and a sequencing artifact. A later analysis calculated a clonal expansion index for each public chain from normalized within-repertoire ranks of inferred template counts. In a later analysis, generation probabilities were computed using a VDJ recombination model fitted to out-of-frame rearrangements, and the results were checked against IGoR. In a later analysis, TCR-TCR, TCR-HLA and TCR-CMV co-occurrence was scored with hypergeometric tests, and a repertoire-size bias correction was applied to TCR pairs. To estimate false discovery rates, a later analysis permuted the HLA or CMV assignments 20 times. A later analysis grouped co-occurring TCRs with DBSCAN, adding TCRdist sequence similarity when clustering within HLA-allele-positive subsets. For co-occurrence clustering, repertoires with fewer than 30,000 or more than 120,000 public chains were excluded, along with four to six repertoires with anomalous nucleotide sharing. TCRdb stores this immuneACCESS table with in-frame sequences only. Part of the clones is absent; in the studies checked, under half of the shortfall reflects unresolved V genes, and no reason is known for the rest. That table gives V, J and clone size, and the DNA gave D and trimming. The sample table holds 150,000 to 200,000 clones, of which roughly 80% were seen once. Jointly, the top ten make up about 2% of the sample.

The sequence derives from a human donor in good health. The chain is made from TRBV4-1 and TRBJ1-3, and possibly TRBD1, on 5 matching bases. Sequencing was carried out using PBMCs. CDR3 reads: CASSQETGSGNTIYF. The DNA sequence reads TGCGCCAGCAGCCAAGAAACAGGCTCTGGAAACACCATATATTTT.